This TCR beta chain was sequenced for a study of T cell responses to AZD1222 COVID-19 vaccine. Sequencing was performed with immunoSEQ multiplex PCR; in TCRdb, only in-frame clones are kept and a portion is missing. Of under 200,000 clones listed, roughly 94% were seen once; the top ten hold roughly 4.3%. Germline CDR1 is MDHEN and CDR2 is SYDVKM. V was pared by 6 bases and J by 3 bases, with 6 bases of the junction left unmatched. The CDR3 extends over 14 amino acids. Sequencing was performed on peripheral blood, taken on day 0 of MenACWY control vaccination. The TCR comes from an adult in good health. V and J are TRBV28 and TRBJ2-3, with 7 bases fitting TRBD2. The chain's CDR3 is CASSGGAGTDTQYF. The CDR3 DNA reads as TGTGCCAGCAGCGGGGGAGCGGGAACAGATACGCAGTATTTT.